These T cell receptor beta chains were read from a single sample in a study of naive and memory T cell subsets. TCRdb called the 5' RACE reads again in MiXCR, with one record for every CDR3 protein. The sample lists 25,000 to 35,000 distinct CDR3 sequences; 16% were seen once. The receptors derive from a female donor in good health. CDR3s include the opening cysteine and the closing phenylalanine or tryptophan. Fields, in order: clone size, J gene, V gene, D gene, CDR3 DNA, CDR3 protein. The D gene is left open where the match is weak. A clone size is listed for some rows: how often the clone was seen (once, few, many), or a class if it is expanded.

>few|TRBJ1-2|TRBV20-1|TRBD1
TGCAGTGCTGCGGACAGGGACTATGGCTACACCTTC
CSAADRDYGYTF
>few|TRBJ2-7|TRBV29-1|TRBD1
TGCAGCGTGGGACAGGGTTCTCTCTACGAGCAGTACTTC
CSVGQGSLYEQYF
>many|TRBJ1-6|TRBV5-1|-
TGCGCCAGCAGCTTGGCCGATTCACCCCTCCACTTT
CASSLADSPLHF
>medium-sized|TRBJ2-4|TRBV6-2/TRBV6-3|TRBD2
TGTGCCAGCAGGCCCGTAGCGGGAGTCAAAAACATTCAGTACTTC
CASRPVAGVKNIQYF
>many|TRBJ2-1|TRBV7-2|TRBD2
TGTGCCAGCAGCCATCCCCTGAGGGGCGGGGGGGGCTCCTACAATGAGCAGTTCTTC
CASSHPLRGGGGSYNEQFF
>few|TRBJ1-1|TRBV7-2|-
TGTGCCAGCAGCCCCCCGTGGCGGCGTGAAGCTTTCTTT
CASSPPWRREAFF
>many|TRBJ2-7|TRBV20-1|TRBD2
TGCAGTGCTAGAGTACCGGGACTAGATATCTACGAGCAGTACTTC
CSARVPGLDIYEQYF
>few|TRBJ1-2|TRBV12-3/TRBV12-4|-
TGTGCCAGCAGACTCGCAGGGGCACCTAACTATGGCTACACCTTC
CASRLAGAPNYGYTF
>medium-sized|TRBJ2-1|TRBV18|TRBD2
TGTGCCAGCTCACCAAAAAGCACTAGCGGGGGGGCCGAACCGTTCTTC
CASSPKSTSGGAEPFF
>few|TRBJ2-7|TRBV5-1|-
TGCGCCAGCAGCTTGAGCGTAACCTACGAGCAGTACTTC
CASSLSVTYEQYF
>-|TRBJ1-1|TRBV3-1|-
TGTGCCAGCAGCCAAATGACTGAAGCTTTCTTT
CASSQMTEAFF
>medium-sized|TRBJ2-5|TRBV29-1|-
TGCAGCGTTGAAGACGTCCGGGGTTGGCAAGAGACCCAGTACTTC
CSVEDVRGWQETQYF
>once|TRBJ2-7|TRBV29-1|-
TGCAGCGTTCGGGACAGCGGGAGCTCCTACGAGCAGTACTTC
CSVRDSGSSYEQYF
>-|TRBJ2-2|TRBV7-2|-
TGTGCCAGCAGCTTAGTGGAGAACACCGGGGAGCTGTTTTTT
CASSLVENTGELFF
>many|TRBJ2-1|TRBV20-1|-
TGCAGTGCTGCAGGGTTCAATGAGCAGTTCTTC
CSAAGFNEQFF
>few|TRBJ2-7|TRBV6-1|-
TGTGCCATTATGAAAACCGACAGCTACTCCTACGAGCAGTACTTC
CAIMKTDSYSYEQYF
>-|TRBJ2-3|TRBV2|-
TGTGCCAGCAGTGAAGCAAGCGCGGGCCCCACAGATACGCAGTATTTT
CASSEASAGPTDTQYF
>few|TRBJ1-6|TRBV5-1|-
TGCGCCAGCAGCTTGGAGGGGGGTTATAATTCACCCCTCCACTTT
CASSLEGGYNSPLHF
>many|TRBJ2-3|TRBV27|TRBD2
TGTGCCAGCAGTTTCTCATCCTGGTCTAGCGGGGGCACAGATACGCAGTATTTT
CASSFSSWSSGGTDTQYF
>few|TRBJ1-4|TRBV2|TRBD1
TGTGCCAGCAGTGGTGAGACAGGGGGAGAAAAACTGTTTTTT
CASSGETGGEKLFF
>many|TRBJ1-5|TRBV4-2|-
TGTGCCAGCAGCCAGGCCTTGGGCAATCAGCCCCAGCATTTT
CASSQALGNQPQHF
>medium-sized|TRBJ2-4|TRBV10-2|-
TGCGCCAGCAGTGAGGCGGCTTCTCAGTACTTC
CASSEAASQYF
>-|TRBJ2-2|TRBV6-6|-
TGTGCCAGCAGTTACAGGGAATCCACCGGGGAGCTGTTTTTT
CASSYRESTGELFF
>-|TRBJ2-5|TRBV5-5|TRBD1
TGTGCCAGCAGCCAAGAATTCGGGACAGGGCCAGAGACCCAGTACTTC
CASSQEFGTGPETQYF
>-|TRBJ2-1|TRBV20-1|-
TGCAGTGCCCACCGTCCTACCTTCTACAATGAGCAGTTCTTC
CSAHRPTFYNEQFF